The 8 T cell receptor beta chains in this list originate from one sample, sequenced in a study of blood T cell repertoires in COVID-19. Measured with immunoSEQ multiplex PCR; TCRdb has only the in-frame clones, and not every one. This sample has 75,000 to 95,000 clones, with 80% found just once. Material for sequencing was peripheral blood. These receptors were collected from a woman aged 40 to 50 with active or convalescent COVID-19.

V usage is TRBV28 and J usage is TRBJ2-1, with TRBD2 identical over 9 bases. Trimming at V came to 7 bases and at J to 1 base, leaving 8 bases not matched to a gene. Germline V lookup: CDR1 MDHEN, CDR2 SYDVKM. This CDR3 contains 16 residues. CDR3 nucleotides: TGTGCCAGCAAAGGGTTTAGCGGGGGATCCTACAATGAGCAGTTCTTC. Its translation: CASKGFSGGSYNEQFF.

This clone has only one observation. The chain carries TRBV20-1 and TRBJ2-3; D not resolved. This CDR3 is built from 10 residues. Germline V gene lookup returns CDR1 DFQATT and CDR2 SNEGSKA (reference sequence). V dropped 6 bases and J dropped 7 bases, with 8 bases sitting between them. The CDR3 bases are TGCAGTGCCCTAACTAATACGCAGTATTTT. Translation gives CSALTNTQYF.

This chain uses TRBV6-2 or TRBV6-3 with TRBJ1-2, with D perhaps TRBD1 (5 bases). The CDR3 consists of 13 residues. The ends were cut back, 2 bases at V and 6 bases at J, with 10 bases in the middle. Germline V gene data show CDR1 as MNHEY and CDR2 as SVGEGT. CDR3 region: CASSYRQYDGYTF. In DNA form, the CDR3 reads TGTGCCAGCAGTTACCGACAGTACGATGGCTACACCTTC.

The gene calls are TRBV29-1 and TRBJ2-2; 9 bases agree with TRBD1. Per germline, CDR1 SQVTM and CDR2 ANQGSEA. With V trimmed by 6 bases and J by 7 bases, 6 bases remained unmatched. There are 13 residues in the CDR3. The CDR3 loop reads CSVNRGQSGELFF. The CDR3 nucleotides are TGCAGCGTCAACAGGGGGCAAAGCGGGGAGCTGTTTTTT.

The V gene is TRBV5-1, the J gene TRBJ2-7, with 7 bases lining up with TRBD1. The CDR3 runs 16 residues. The junction had 13 bases not matched to a gene; V was cut back by 4 bases and J by 3 bases. Germline CDR1 reads SGHRS; CDR2 reads YFSETQ. CDR3 DNA sequence: TGCGCCAGCAGCCTACGAATCGGACAGGCTGACTACGAGCAGTACTTC. It specifies CASSLRIGQADYEQYF.

V gene TRBV29-1 combines with J gene TRBJ2-7; 7 positions agree with TRBD1. CDR1 and CDR2 (germline): SQVTM, ANQGSEA. The CDR3 consists of 12 residues. V lost 7 bases to trimming and J lost 3 bases; unmatched junction nucleotides: 6. The DNA of the CDR3 is TGCAGCGCCCTACAGGGGATCTACGAGCAGTACTTC. This gives the protein CSALQGIYEQYF.

The rearrangement joins TRBV28 to TRBJ1-5, with D hard to call. The CDR3 sequence is 14 residues long. Germline CDR1 and CDR2: MDHEN and SYDVKM. With 5 bases removed from V and 4 bases from J, the gap between germline ends came to 12 bases. The CDR3 DNA follows: TGTGCCAGCAGTCTTTTACAAATAAATCAGCCCCAGCATTTT. The encoded protein is CASSLLQINQPQHF.

The rearrangement links TRBV7-9 to TRBJ1-1; tentative D call: TRBD1 (6 bases). Germline V lookup: CDR1 SEHNR, CDR2 FQNEAQ (reference sequence). CDR3 length: 14 residues. Trimming left V 5 bases short and J 4 bases short, with 14 bases between. CDR3 sequence: CASSQGLGSTEAFF. The CDR3 DNA is TGTGCCAGCAGCCAGGGGCTGGGATCCACTGAAGCTTTCTTT.